These 27 T cell receptor beta chains came from one sample sequenced in a study of Ad26.COV2.S vaccination and SARS-CoV-2 variants. Treatment indicated: some 20 received Ad26.COV2.S at low or high dose, single or two shots; about 5 received placebo; per-sample allocation not given. Samples were taken on day 63 after the first vaccine or placebo injection. The method was immunoSEQ multiplex PCR; TCRdb's version includes in-frame clones alone and lacks a portion of them. Among roughly 390,000 clones, around 85% were seen once, and the ten largest hold 3.5%. Sequencing used peripheral blood, obtained in a trial of Ad26.COV2.S vaccine versus placebo. These receptors were taken from a person aged 18-60 years who received the Ad26.COV2.S COVID-19 vaccine or a placebo.

CDR3 sequence (DNA): TGTGCCTGGAGCGACCCCGGGCTCGGGACGGGCATCAATCAGCCCCAGCATTTT. Amino acid sequence: CAWSDPGLGTGINQPQHF. The chain couples TRBV30 to TRBJ1-5, with a tentative D call TRBD1 (5 bases). Germline loops: CDR1 GTSNPN, CDR2 SVGIG (reference sequence). The CDR3 is made up of 18 amino acids. V lost 3 bases and J 3 bases, leaving 24 bases between the germline ends.

This CDR3 is CASSPLGTQKLFF. CDR3 DNA: TGTGCCAGCAGCCCGTTGGGGACACAAAAACTGTTTTTT. V is TRBV11-2 and J is TRBJ1-4; perhaps TRBD1 as D (6 bases). Germline loops: CDR1 SGHAT, CDR2 FQNNGV. The CDR3 has 13 amino acids. V lost 5 bases and J lost 9, with 13 bases in between.

The chain has TRBV30 and TRBJ1-6; perhaps TRBD1 as D (5 bases). The CDR3 has 16 residues. Germline assignment: CDR1 GTSNPN and CDR2 SVGIG (reference sequence). Between the trimmed V and J ends, which lost 8 bases and 6 bases, there was a span of 23 bases. Written as DNA, the CDR3 is TGTGCCCGCCGGGGAGGGGATGGGGTGGCTAATTCACCCCTCCACTTT. Its translation is CARRGGDGVANSPLHF.

This clone was seen only once. CDR3 region: CASSYVLASSYNEQFF. In DNA, the CDR3 is TGTGCCAGCAGTTACGTGCTAGCCAGCTCCTACAATGAGCAGTTCTTC. The rearrangement links TRBV6-2 or TRBV6-3 to TRBJ2-1; a weak D match, TRBD2 (5 bases). The germline CDR1 and CDR2 sequences are MNHEY and SVGEGT. Trimming shortened V by 2 bases and J by 0 bases, and 11 bases separated the two germline ends. The CDR3 spans 16 residues.

This clone came up once. The J gene is TRBJ1-6, the V gene TRBV11-2, with unresolved D. CDR1 and CDR2 from the germline V gene are SGHAT and FQNNGV. The CDR3 is 15 residues long. V was pared by 4 bases and J by 8 bases, with 15 bases between. The DNA for the CDR3 is TGTGCCAGCAGCTCAACCCTTTCGAGAGATTCACCCCTCCACTTT. Translation: CASSSTLSRDSPLHF.

The CDR3, as DNA: TGTGCCAGTAGTGCCGGGACTAGCTCTAACTACGAGCAGTACTTC. It encodes CASSAGTSSNYEQYF. This chain links TRBV19 with TRBJ2-7; 9 bases are a match to TRBD2. J was trimmed by 3 bases and V by 5 bases; bases with no gene match: 8. This CDR3 is 15 amino acids long. Germline V lookup: CDR1 LNHDA, CDR2 SQIVND (reference sequence).

The rearrangement uses TRBV18 and TRBJ1-1; 8 nucleotides align to TRBD1. V was clipped by 3 bases and J by 4 bases; unmatched bases: 16. Germline CDR1 and CDR2: KGHSH and LQKENI. CDR3 length: 18 amino acids. The CDR3 reads CASSPRLAGGGWSTEAFF. The DNA for the CDR3 is TGTGCCAGCTCACCGCGTTTGGCAGGGGGCGGTTGGAGCACTGAAGCTTTCTTT.

The chain carries TRBV11-2 and TRBJ2-5, with 7 bases that match TRBD1. Germline-derived CDR1 and CDR2 are SGHAT and FQNNGV. The CDR3 extends over 17 amino acids. After removal of 1 base from V and 5 bases from J, the junction contained 13 bases not matched to a gene. Here the CDR3 reads CASSLGRGGVRGETQYF. The DNA of the CDR3 is TGTGCCAGCAGCTTAGGAAGAGGGGGCGTTCGAGGGGAGACCCAGTACTTC.

This clone was recorded once. J is TRBJ1-4 and V is TRBV27; D not resolved. The CDR3 length is 12 residues. Germline V gene lookup returns CDR1 MNHEY and CDR2 SMNVEV (reference sequence). Trimming left V 8 bases short and J 11 bases short, with 15 bases between. The DNA of the CDR3 is TGTGCCAGCGGTCGGTTGGTTGGTAAACTGTTTTTT. Its translation: CASGRLVGKLFF.

This clone has only one observation. This CDR3 reads CASTPGVQGKVQETQYF. The CDR3, as DNA: TGTGCCAGTACCCCCGGGGTCCAGGGAAAAGTCCAAGAGACCCAGTACTTC. The chain employs TRBV19 and TRBJ2-5; D possibly uses TRBD1 or TRBD2 (5 bases each). V was clipped by 7 bases and J by 1 base, with 22 bases between them. This CDR3 region has 17 residues. Germline-derived CDR1 and CDR2 are LNHDA and SQIVND (reference sequence). Full variable domain (rest looked up from reference TRBV19 and TRBJ2-5): DGGITQSPKYLFRKEGQNVTLSCEQNLNHDAMYWYRQDPGQGLRLIYYSQIVNDFQKGDIAEGYSVSREKKESFPLTVTSAQKNPTAFYLCASTPGVQGKVQETQYFGPGTRLLVL.

The chain couples TRBV10-3 to TRBJ1-1; a possible D gene is TRBD1 (5 bases). Trimming took off 4 bases at V and 4 bases at J, with 13 bases between the two ends. The germline CDR1 and CDR2 sequences are ENHRY and SYGVKD. The CDR3 contains 14 residues. CDR3 sequence: CAISGSGIGTEAFF. CDR3 sequence (DNA): TGTGCCATCAGTGGTTCAGGGATTGGCACTGAAGCTTTCTTT.

V usage is TRBV11-3 and J usage is TRBJ2-2, with 9 bases matching TRBD1. Germline trimming cut 4 bases from V and 6 bases from J; bases unmatched to any gene: 9. This CDR3 has 16 amino acids. CDR1 is SGHNT, CDR2 YENEEA, per germline. The CDR3 DNA follows: TGTGCCAGCAGCTCCCCGGGACAGGGAAGGGCCGGGGAGCTGTTTTTT. Its protein product is CASSSPGQGRAGELFF. Together with reference TRBV11-3 and TRBJ2-2, the CDR3 gives the full variable domain: EAGVVQSPRYKIIEKKQPVAFWCNPISGHNTLYWYLQNLGQGPELLIRYENEEAVDDSQLPKDRFSAERLKGVDSTLKIQPAELGDSAVYLCASSSPGQGRAGELFFGEGSRLTVL.

This sequence joins TRBV7-9 and TRBJ2-1; weak D call: TRBD1 (5 bases). Per germline, CDR1 SEHNR and CDR2 FQNEAQ (reference sequence). This CDR3 comprises 16 residues. Trimming removed 7 bases from V and 2 bases from J, with 18 bases in between. As DNA, the CDR3 is TGTGCCAGCAACAGCCTCCAGGGCAGGACCTACAATGAGCAGTTCTTC. Protein sequence: CASNSLQGRTYNEQFF.

This rearrangement joins TRBV27 to TRBJ2-2; 9 bases are a match to TRBD1. The CDR3 is 20 amino acids. Germline V gene sequence: CDR1 MNHEY, CDR2 SMNVEV (reference sequence). The trim removed 2 bases at V and 5 bases at J, leaving 18 bases unmatched. CDR3 DNA: TGTGCCAGCAGTTTACGCACGGCCTCACAGGGGGCGGTATATACCGGGGAGCTGTTTTTT. The encoded protein is CASSLRTASQGAVYTGELFF.

Concerning this clone: One base away lies a much larger clone, so this may be a sequencing read error. Other DNA sequences in the sample encode the same CDR3. The chain has TRBV19 and TRBJ1-1; perhaps TRBD1 as D (6 bases). The CDR3 contains 13 residues. CDR1 LNHDA and CDR2 SQIVND come from the germline V gene (reference sequence). V was pared by 3 bases and J by 1 base, with 6 bases between. CDR3: CASSIRGNTEAFF. CDR3 in DNA: TGTGCCAGTAGTATCAGGGGGAACACTGAAGCTTTCTTT.

The genes are TRBV12-3 or TRBV12-4 and TRBJ2-5; possible D gene TRBD2, 5 bases. The CDR3 has 13 amino acids. V lost 4 bases and J 5 bases, leaving 11 bases between the germline ends. The CDR3 nucleotides read TGTGCCAGCAGTTCCCCCCTAGCTGAGACCCAGTACTTC. It specifies CASSSPLAETQYF.

The J gene is TRBJ1-1, the V gene TRBV11-3; D call uncertain. Germline V gene sequence: CDR1 SGHNT, CDR2 YENEEA. V was pared by 0 bases and J by 2 bases, with 4 bases between. The CDR3 has 13 residues. The DNA of the CDR3 is TGTGCCAGCAGCTTAGAAGGCAACACTGAAGCTTTCTTT. It translates to CASSLEGNTEAFF.

The chain combines TRBV11-3 with TRBJ2-6; D call uncertain. This CDR3 comprises 18 residues. The V gene lost 1 base and the J gene lost 4 bases, with 17 bases spanning the gap. The V gene's germline CDR1 is SGHNT and CDR2 YENEEA. The CDR3 is CASSLAGPGFGGANVLTF. The CDR3 DNA follows: TGTGCCAGCAGCTTAGCCGGCCCCGGCTTCGGAGGGGCCAACGTCCTGACTTTC.

V usage is TRBV6-2 or TRBV6-3 and J usage is TRBJ2-7; no definite D call. V was cut by 4 bases and J by 5 bases, with 18 bases left in between. Germline V gene lookup returns CDR1 MNHEY and CDR2 SVGEGT. The CDR3 contains 15 residues. The CDR3 sequence is CASSWERVNADEQYF. The CDR3, as DNA: TGTGCCAGCAGTTGGGAACGGGTCAACGCGGACGAGCAGTACTTC.

This sequence joins TRBV20-1 and TRBJ1-3, with D possibly being TRBD1 (5 bases). The V end was cut by 3 bases, the J end by 0 bases, with 18 bases between. This CDR3 is 17 amino acids long. The V gene's germline CDR1 is DFQATT and CDR2 SNEGSKA (reference sequence). DNA of the CDR3: TGCAGTGCTAGTGGATATGACAGCGGGAGCTCTGGAAACACCATATATTTT. Its translation is CSASGYDSGSSGNTIYF.

The genes are TRBV4-1 and TRBJ1-1, with D unclear. V was trimmed by 6 bases and J by 4 bases, leaving 18 bases between them. Germline loops: CDR1 MGHRA, CDR2 YSYEKL. There are 15 residues in the CDR3. This chain's CDR3 is CASRSTSVGGTEAFF. In nucleotides, the CDR3 is TGCGCCAGCAGATCCACCTCGGTTGGCGGCACTGAAGCTTTCTTT.

This chain joins TRBV4-1 and TRBJ2-7; the D gene is possibly TRBD1 (6 bases). Germline V lookup: CDR1 MGHRA, CDR2 YSYEKL. V was pared by 6 bases and J by 3 bases, with 12 bases between. CDR3 size: 13 residues. The CDR3 sequence is CASSSRTDYEQYF. The CDR3 DNA reads TGCGCCAGCAGTTCTAGGACAGACTACGAGCAGTACTTC.

The chain recombines TRBV18 with TRBJ2-7; D call uncertain. V was shortened by 2 bases and J by 3 bases, with 11 bases between the two germline ends. The CDR3 consists of 14 residues. CDR1 is KGHSH, CDR2 LQKENI, per germline. The CDR3 region has the DNA TGTGCCAGCTCACCAAACGAAGGGTACTACGAGCAGTACTTC. This gives the protein CASSPNEGYYEQYF. The whole variable domain, filled in from reference TRBV18 and TRBJ2-7, reads NAGVMQNPRHLVRRRGQEARLRCSPMKGHSHVYWYRQLPEEGLKFMVYLQKENIIDESGMPKERFSAEFPKEGPSILRIQQVVRGDSAAYFCASSPNEGYYEQYFGPGTRLTVT.

This clone was seen only once. The CDR3 here is CASSQGPTGGRETQYF. CDR3 in DNA: TGTGCCAGCAGCCAAGGTCCGACAGGGGGACGAGAGACCCAGTACTTC. The rearrangement links TRBV4-2 to TRBJ2-5; 9 bases are shared with TRBD1. CDR1 and CDR2 from the germline V gene are LGHNA and YNFKEQ. CDR3 length equals 16 residues. The V gene end was trimmed by 1 base and the J gene end by 4 bases; junction bases not matched to a gene: 7.

This rearrangement joins TRBV2 to TRBJ1-1; 9 nucleotides line up with TRBD1. CDR1 and CDR2 from the germline V gene are SNHLY and FYNNEI. This CDR3 has 14 residues. J gave up 6 bases and V 4 bases, and 6 bases lay outside the gene matches. CDR3: CASSGQGVVAEAFF. As DNA, the CDR3 is TGTGCCAGCAGTGGACAGGGGGTAGTCGCTGAAGCTTTCTTT.

The chain combines TRBV7-2 with TRBJ2-7, with 7 bases identical to TRBD1. Per germline, CDR1 SGHTA and CDR2 FQGNSA. The CDR3 is 15 amino acids. The junction had 5 bases not matched to a gene; V was cut back by 1 base and J by 2 bases. The CDR3, as DNA: TGTGCCAGCAGCTTAGTTGGACAGGCACCCTACGAGCAGTACTTC. Its translation: CASSLVGQAPYEQYF.

The chain uses TRBV6-6 and TRBJ1-1, with 7 nucleotides matching TRBD1. The length of the CDR3 is 13 residues. Germline CDR1 MNHNY, CDR2 SVGAGI (reference sequence). The ends lost 5 bases at V and 4 bases at J; junction bases unmatched: 4. CDR3 sequence (DNA): TGTGCCAGCAGTGGCACAGGGGTCACTGAAGCTTTCTTT. This gives the protein CASSGTGVTEAFF.